The 19 T cell receptor beta chains in this list originate from one sample, sequenced in a study of blood T cell repertoires in COVID-19. Here immunoSEQ multiplex PCR was the method, and the copy in TCRdb shows in-frame clones only, minus some. The table lists 200,000 to 250,000 clones, about 87% of them singletons. Source material: PBMCs or T cells enriched from blood (not recorded which). The receptors were sampled from a woman between 45 and 60 years old who had recovered from COVID-19.

CDR3 amino acids: CAISDPSTGRGYGYTF. The CDR3 bases are TGTGCCATCAGTGATCCTAGTACTGGAAGAGGCTATGGCTACACCTTC. The V and J genes are TRBV10-3 and TRBJ1-2; D remains unclear. V gave up 3 bases and J gave up 4 bases, with 18 bases separating them. Germline assignment: CDR1 ENHRY and CDR2 SYGVKD. The CDR3 consists of 16 residues.

The chain employs TRBV7-2 and TRBJ1-4; a possible D gene is TRBD1 (5 bases). V lost 6 bases, J lost 7 bases, and 15 bases lay in between. Looked up from germline, CDR1 is SGHTA and CDR2 is FQGNSA. The CDR3 loop spans 14 amino acids. The CDR3 spells CASRITGPGEKLFF. CDR3 sequence (DNA): TGTGCCAGCAGGATCACAGGTCCGGGTGAAAAACTGTTTTTT.

This rearrangement joins TRBV3-1 (or the pseudogene TRBV3-2) to TRBJ2-1; 13 bases line up with TRBD2. The CDR3 is made up of 15 amino acids. Germline loops: CDR1 LGHDT, CDR2 YNNKEL (reference sequence). The V segment lost 4 bases and the J segment 8 bases; nucleotides outside the gene matches: 5. The CDR3 DNA reads as TGTGCCAGCAGCCGCCGACTAGCGGGAGGATATGAGCAGTTCTTC. Its translation is CASSRRLAGGYEQFF.

This sequence joins TRBV6-4 and TRBJ2-5; weak D call: TRBD2 (5 bases). The CDR3 extends over 14 amino acids. Trimming left V 5 bases short and J 5 bases short, with 15 bases between. CDR1 and CDR2 (germline): MRHNA, SNTAGT. CDR3 amino acids: CASSPTPGVETQYF. The CDR3 nucleotides are TGTGCCAGCAGTCCCACCCCCGGGGTCGAGACCCAGTACTTC.

V and J are TRBV28 and TRBJ1-1; maybe TRBD1 (6 bases). Per the germline V gene, CDR1 is MDHEN and CDR2 is SYDVKM. The V end lost 8 bases, the J end lost 4 bases, and 11 bases lay between the germline ends. There are 12 residues in the CDR3. The CDR3 DNA reads as TGTGCCAGCCAGCAGGGGAGCACTGAAGCTTTCTTT. It codes for CASQQGSTEAFF. Full variable domain (rest looked up from reference TRBV28 and TRBJ1-1): DVKVTQSSRYLVKRTGEKVFLECVQDMDHENMFWYRQDPGLGLRLIYFSYDVKMKEKGDIPEGYSVSREKKERFSLILESASTNQTSMYLCASQQGSTEAFFGQGTRLTVV.

This clone was observed a single time. The rearrangement joins TRBV28 to TRBJ1-1, with D unresolved. This CDR3 is built from 15 residues. Germline V CDR1 and CDR2: MDHEN, SYDVKM. Trimming took off 3 bases at V and 4 bases at J, with 15 bases between the two ends. As DNA, the CDR3 is TGTGCCAGCAGTTTTCCGCGGCAACCTAGCACTGAAGCTTTCTTT. The encoded protein is CASSFPRQPSTEAFF.

Concerning this clone: Other DNA sequences in this specimen translate into the identical CDR3. The chain joins TRBV24-1 to TRBJ1-2, with 9 bases identical to TRBD1. CDR3 length: 14 amino acids. The ends lost 4 bases at V and 4 bases at J; junction bases unmatched: 3. Germline loops: CDR1 KGHDR, CDR2 SFDVKD. CDR3 sequence (DNA): TGTGCCACCAGTGACCCGGACAGGGGCTATGGCTACACCTTC. It yields the protein CATSDPDRGYGYTF.

The chain couples TRBV28 to TRBJ1-5; no reliable D call. The CDR3 spans 15 residues. The germline V gene has CDR1 MDHEN and CDR2 SYDVKM. V shed 2 bases and J shed 3 bases, with 11 bases lying between them. The CDR3 spells CASSLVAANNQPQHF. The CDR3 region has the DNA TGTGCCAGCAGTTTAGTCGCCGCTAACAATCAGCCCCAGCATTTT. The variable domain in full, completed from reference TRBV28 and TRBJ1-5, reads DVKVTQSSRYLVKRTGEKVFLECVQDMDHENMFWYRQDPGLGLRLIYFSYDVKMKEKGDIPEGYSVSREKKERFSLILESASTNQTSMYLCASSLVAANNQPQHFGDGTRLSIL.

This clone has only one observation. This CDR3 reads CASSPVGGPNQPQHF. The CDR3 DNA sequence: TGTGCCAGCAGCCCGGTCGGCGGGCCGAATCAGCCCCAGCATTTT. This sequence joins TRBV3-1 (or the pseudogene TRBV3-2) and TRBJ1-5; D unclear. This CDR3 is 15 amino acids long. Deletions cut 4 bases from V and 4 bases from J, with 14 bases between. CDR1 LGHDT and CDR2 YNNKEL come from the germline V gene (reference sequence).

This chain joins TRBV28 and TRBJ2-7, with 7 bases identical to TRBD2. With 2 bases clipped from V and 3 bases from J, the junction kept 7 bases outside the gene matches. CDR3 length equals 15 residues. CDR1 MDHEN and CDR2 SYDVKM come from the germline V gene. CDR3 residues: CASSLGGDYVYEQYF. CDR3 in DNA: TGTGCCAGCAGTTTAGGGGGGGACTATGTCTACGAGCAGTACTTC.

This rearrangement joins TRBV9 to TRBJ1-3; perhaps TRBD1 as D (5 bases). The CDR3 spans 14 residues. Trimming took off 4 bases at V and 3 bases at J, with 11 bases between the two ends. CDR1 and CDR2 (germline): SGDLS, YYNGEE. The CDR3 DNA follows: TGTGCCAGCAGCCCCCAGGGTTATGGAAACACCATATATTTT. Encoded protein: CASSPQGYGNTIYF.

The DNA of the CDR3 is TGTGCCAGCTCACCAGCTCCAGTAACCTCTGGAAACACCATATATTTT. Translating gives CASSPAPVTSGNTIYF. This chain connects TRBV18 to TRBJ1-3; D is uncertain. Trimming removed 2 bases at V and 0 bases at J, with 11 bases between. Per the germline V gene, CDR1 is KGHSH and CDR2 is LQKENI. The CDR3 is 16 amino acids.

This rearrangement joins TRBV18 to TRBJ2-2, with D unclear. V was pared by 4 bases and J by 2 bases, with 11 bases between. The CDR3 sequence is 15 residues long. CDR1 is KGHSH and CDR2 is LQKENI in the germline V gene. The CDR3 nucleotides read TGTGCCAGCTCACAGCAGACTGGTAACACCGGGGAGCTGTTTTTT. It codes for CASSQQTGNTGELFF.

The rearrangement joins TRBV28 to TRBJ1-1; D gene unclear. The germline gives CDR1 MDHEN, CDR2 SYDVKM. V was cut by 8 bases and J by 3 bases, with 10 bases left in between. There are 12 residues in the CDR3. The CDR3 loop reads CASATGYTEAFF. CDR3 DNA: TGTGCCAGCGCGACGGGGTACACTGAAGCTTTCTTT.

The CDR3 loop reads CASSIGRGTNEKLFF. CDR3 DNA sequence: TGTGCCAGTAGTATCGGCCGGGGAACTAATGAAAAACTGTTTTTT. The chain has TRBV19 and TRBJ1-4; no firm D call. The CDR3 extends over 15 amino acids. Trimming left V 3 bases short and J 1 base short, with 9 bases between. Germline values: CDR1 LNHDA, CDR2 SQIVND (reference sequence).

This chain joins TRBV7-3 and TRBJ2-2; TRBD2 aligns across 13 bases. The CDR3 extends over 17 amino acids. V lost 0 bases and J lost 6; bases outside the gene matches: 4. In germline, CDR1 is SGHTA, CDR2 FQGTGA. The CDR3 bases are TGTGCCAGCAGCTTAACGCTTACTAGCGGGAGGGCCGGGGAGCTGTTTTTT. Its translation is CASSLTLTSGRAGELFF.

V usage is TRBV20-1 and J usage is TRBJ2-7; 10 bases line up with TRBD2. V trimming: 3 bases; J trimming: 3 bases; junction bases outside the gene matches: 14. The CDR3 runs to 17 residues. Germline V lookup: CDR1 DFQATT, CDR2 SNEGSKA (reference sequence). Written as DNA, the CDR3 is TGCAGTGCTAGTCGTCGAGCGGGAGGGCGGGGAAACTACGAGCAGTACTTC. It codes for CSASRRAGGRGNYEQYF.

This rearrangement joins TRBV9 to TRBJ1-2, with TRBD1 identical over 8 bases. The CDR3 consists of 16 residues. Germline CDR1 is SGDLS and CDR2 is YYNGEE. The V and J ends lost 1 base and 7 bases, in that order; junction bases with no gene match: 12. CDR3 residues: CASSVSPGGDFGGYTF. The CDR3 DNA is TGTGCCAGCAGCGTAAGCCCAGGGGGCGATTTTGGTGGCTACACCTTC.

This clone was counted a single time. The chain's CDR3 is CASSVTGDPYEQYF. The CDR3 DNA follows: TGTGCCAGCAGCGTGACAGGAGACCCCTACGAGCAGTACTTC. The chain combines TRBV9 with TRBJ2-7; D perhaps matches TRBD1 (6 bases). Trimming stripped 2 bases from V and 2 bases from J, with 11 bases between. CDR3 size: 14 residues. From germline, CDR1 is SGDLS and CDR2 YYNGEE.